This T cell receptor (beta chain) emerged from a study of T cell responses to AZD1222 COVID-19 vaccine. Study outcomes and limitations: Donors were largely white British and mainly female; clonal diversity was possibly underestimated.

The CDR3 consists of 15 residues. V was pared by 5 bases and J by 7 bases, with 5 bases of the junction left unmatched. Germline CDR1 is MNHNY and CDR2 is SVGAGI (reference sequence). About this clone: Its antigen is undetermined.

Libraries were prepared by immunoSEQ multiplex PCR; TCRdb keeps only in-frame clonotypes and omits some of them. The sample carries around 140,000 clones, 80% to 95% recorded once. This clonotype originated in an adult in good health. Source: peripheral blood, taken on day 0 of AZD1222 vaccination. The chain links TRBV6-6 to TRBJ1-6; 10 nucleotides match TRBD1. The CDR3, as DNA: TGTGCCAGCAGTAAACCGGGACAGGGGAATTCACCCCTCCACTTT. This codes for CASSKPGQGNSPLHF.